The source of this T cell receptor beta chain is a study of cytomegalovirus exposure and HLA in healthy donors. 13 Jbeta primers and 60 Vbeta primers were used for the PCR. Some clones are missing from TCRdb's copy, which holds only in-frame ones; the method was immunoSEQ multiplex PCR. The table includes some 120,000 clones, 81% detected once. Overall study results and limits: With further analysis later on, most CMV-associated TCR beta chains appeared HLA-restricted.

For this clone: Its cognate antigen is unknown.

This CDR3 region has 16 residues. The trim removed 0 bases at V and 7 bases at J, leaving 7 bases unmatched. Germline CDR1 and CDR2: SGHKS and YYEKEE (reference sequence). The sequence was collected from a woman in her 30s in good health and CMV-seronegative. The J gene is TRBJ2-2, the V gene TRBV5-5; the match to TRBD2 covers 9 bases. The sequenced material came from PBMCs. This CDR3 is CASSLVREGRVGELFF. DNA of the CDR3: TGTGCCAGCAGCTTGGTGCGGGAGGGCCGGGTCGGGGAGCTGTTTTTT.